The T cell receptor (beta chain) described here comes from a study of blood T cell repertoires in COVID-19. Study-level background: Specimens from acute and convalescent COVID-19 originated in the United States, Italy and Spain.

This CDR3 comprises 13 residues. Trimming took 4 bases from V and 7 from J, leaving 11 bases between them. Germline V gene data show CDR1 as LGHNA and CDR2 as YSLEER. This clone has only one observation. Original analysis: Reference gene primers were amplified, and this amplification served to estimate nucleated cell counts. Repertoires were generated with immunoSEQ multiplex PCR, while TCRdb's copy carries only in-frame clones and drops some. The D gene and trimming were derived from the DNA, and the V and J assignments and clone size from that table. The sample lists 60,000 to 80,000 clones; roughly 80% were seen once. Enrollment of patients from Seattle took place during active infection, with longitudinal follow-up.

This receptor was identified in a man aged 45-60 years with COVID-19, enrolled during active disease. The V call is TRBV4-3, the J call TRBJ2-1; no reliable D call. Sequencing was carried out using peripheral blood. The CDR3 loop reads CASSPERENEQFF. As DNA, the CDR3 is TGCGCCAGCAGCCCTGAAAGAGAAAATGAGCAGTTCTTC.